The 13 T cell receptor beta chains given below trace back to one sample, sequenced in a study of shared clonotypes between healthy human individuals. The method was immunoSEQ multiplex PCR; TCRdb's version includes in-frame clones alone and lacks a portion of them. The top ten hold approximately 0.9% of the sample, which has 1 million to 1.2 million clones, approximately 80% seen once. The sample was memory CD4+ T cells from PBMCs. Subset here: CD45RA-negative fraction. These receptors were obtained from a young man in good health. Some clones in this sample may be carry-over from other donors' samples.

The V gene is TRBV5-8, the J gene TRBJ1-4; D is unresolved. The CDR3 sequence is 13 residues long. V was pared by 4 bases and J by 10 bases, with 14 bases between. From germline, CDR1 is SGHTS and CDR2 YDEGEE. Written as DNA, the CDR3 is TGTGCCAGCAGCCCCCGGGGTTGGGGAAAACTGTTTTTT. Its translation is CASSPRGWGKLFF. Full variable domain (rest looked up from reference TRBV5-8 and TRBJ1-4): EAGVTQSPTHLIKTRGQQATLRCSPISGHTSVYWYQQALGLGLQFLLWYDEGEERNRGNFPPRFSGRQFPNYSSELNVNALELEDSALYLCASSPRGWGKLFFGSGTQLSVL.

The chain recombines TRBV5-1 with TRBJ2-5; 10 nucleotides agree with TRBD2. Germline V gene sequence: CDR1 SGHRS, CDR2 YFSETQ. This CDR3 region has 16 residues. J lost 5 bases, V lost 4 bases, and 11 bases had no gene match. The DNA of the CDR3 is TGCGCCAGCAGCGGAGGGGCTAGCGGGAGTGGCGAGACCCAGTACTTC. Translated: CASSGGASGSGETQYF.

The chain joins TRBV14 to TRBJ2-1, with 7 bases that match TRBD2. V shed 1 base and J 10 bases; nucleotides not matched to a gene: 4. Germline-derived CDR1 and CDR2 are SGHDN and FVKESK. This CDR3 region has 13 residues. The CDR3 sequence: CASSQVRGGEQFF. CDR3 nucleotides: TGTGCCAGCAGCCAAGTTCGGGGAGGGGAGCAGTTCTTC. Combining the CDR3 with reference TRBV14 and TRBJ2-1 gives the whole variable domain EAGVTQFPSHSVIEKGQTVTLRCDPISGHDNLYWYRRVMGKEIKFLLHFVKESKQDESGMPNNRFLAERTGGTYSTLKVQPAELEDSGVYFCASSQVRGGEQFFGPGTRLTVL.

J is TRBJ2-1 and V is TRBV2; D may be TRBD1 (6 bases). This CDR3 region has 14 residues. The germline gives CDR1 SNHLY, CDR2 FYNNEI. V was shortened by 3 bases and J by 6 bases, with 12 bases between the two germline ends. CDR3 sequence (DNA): TGTGCCAGCAGTGATGGACAGATGATCAATGAGCAGTTCTTC. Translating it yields CASSDGQMINEQFF.

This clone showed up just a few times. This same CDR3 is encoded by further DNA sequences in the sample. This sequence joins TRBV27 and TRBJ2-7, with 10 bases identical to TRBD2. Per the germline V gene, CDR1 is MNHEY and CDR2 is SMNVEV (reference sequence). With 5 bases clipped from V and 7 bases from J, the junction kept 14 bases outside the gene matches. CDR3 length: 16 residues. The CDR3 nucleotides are TGTGCCAGCAGTCTGACGGGACTAGCGAGACATTATGAGCAGTACTTC. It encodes CASSLTGLARHYEQYF.

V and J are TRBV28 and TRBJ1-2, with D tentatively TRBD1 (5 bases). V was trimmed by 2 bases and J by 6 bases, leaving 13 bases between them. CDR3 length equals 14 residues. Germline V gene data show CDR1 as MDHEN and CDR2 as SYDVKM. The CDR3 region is CASSLSGAQDGYTF. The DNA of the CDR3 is TGTGCCAGCAGTTTAAGTGGGGCGCAGGATGGCTACACCTTC.

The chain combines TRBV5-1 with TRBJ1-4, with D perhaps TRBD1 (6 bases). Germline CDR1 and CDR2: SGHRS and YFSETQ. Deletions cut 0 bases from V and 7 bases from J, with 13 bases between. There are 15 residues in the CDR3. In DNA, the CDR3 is TGCGCCAGCAGCTTGGTATGGGGGCGAGGTGAAAAACTGTTTTTT. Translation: CASSLVWGRGEKLFF.

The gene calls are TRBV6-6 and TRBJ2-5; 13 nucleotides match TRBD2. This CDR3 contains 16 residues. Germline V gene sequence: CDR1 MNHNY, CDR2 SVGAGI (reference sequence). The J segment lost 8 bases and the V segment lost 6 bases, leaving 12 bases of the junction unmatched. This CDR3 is CASSPGLAGVMRTQYF. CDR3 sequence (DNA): TGTGCCAGCAGCCCCGGACTAGCGGGAGTAATGCGAACCCAGTACTTC.

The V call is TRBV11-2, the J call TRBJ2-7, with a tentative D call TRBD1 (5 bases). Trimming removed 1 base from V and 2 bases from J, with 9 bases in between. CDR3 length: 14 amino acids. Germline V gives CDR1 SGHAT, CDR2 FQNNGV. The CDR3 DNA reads TGTGCCAGCAGCTTAGCAGGGCCCACCTACGAGCAGTACTTC. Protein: CASSLAGPTYEQYF.

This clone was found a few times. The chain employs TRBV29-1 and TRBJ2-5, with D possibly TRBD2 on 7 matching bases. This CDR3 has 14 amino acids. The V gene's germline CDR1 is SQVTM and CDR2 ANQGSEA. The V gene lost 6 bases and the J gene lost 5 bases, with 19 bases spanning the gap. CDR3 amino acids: CSVARGARDETQYF. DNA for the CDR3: TGCAGCGTGGCCCGGGGGGCGCGGGATGAGACCCAGTACTTC.

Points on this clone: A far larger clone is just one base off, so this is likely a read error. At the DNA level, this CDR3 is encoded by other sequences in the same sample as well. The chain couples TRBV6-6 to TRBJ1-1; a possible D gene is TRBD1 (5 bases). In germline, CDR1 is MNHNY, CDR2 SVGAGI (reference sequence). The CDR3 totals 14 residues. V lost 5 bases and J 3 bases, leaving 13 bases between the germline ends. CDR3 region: CASSRDSLYTEAFF. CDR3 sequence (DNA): TGTGCCAGCAGTCGTGACAGTCTGTACACTGAAGCTTTCTTT.

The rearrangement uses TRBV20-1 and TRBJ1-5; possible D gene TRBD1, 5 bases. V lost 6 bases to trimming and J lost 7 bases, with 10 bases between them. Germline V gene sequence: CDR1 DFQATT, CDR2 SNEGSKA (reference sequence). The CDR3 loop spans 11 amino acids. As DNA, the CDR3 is TGCAGTGCGGGGGACCGGCAGCCCCAGCATTTT. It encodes CSAGDRQPQHF.

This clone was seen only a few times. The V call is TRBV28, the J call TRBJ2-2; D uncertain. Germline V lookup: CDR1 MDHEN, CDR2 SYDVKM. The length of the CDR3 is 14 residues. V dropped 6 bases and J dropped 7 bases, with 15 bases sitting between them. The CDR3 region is CASSPPVGNGELFF. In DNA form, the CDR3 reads TGTGCCAGCAGCCCCCCCGTAGGGAACGGGGAGCTGTTTTTT.